Shown below are 32 T cell receptor beta chains from a single sample sequenced in a study of CD8 T cells in Susac syndrome. With random hexamers, roughly 0.45 to 1 ug RNA was reverse transcribed. TCRdb fed the immunoSEQ multiplex PCR reads into MiXCR, producing one record per CDR3 protein. The table lists roughly 150,000 distinct CDR3 sequences, under 95% of them singletons. What was sequenced was CD4+ T cells from PBMCs. The receptors here all came from a human donor in good health.

The chain joins TRBV18 to TRBJ1-5; perhaps TRBD1 as D (5 bases). From germline, CDR1 is KGHSH and CDR2 LQKENI. V lost 6 bases, J lost 2 bases, and 8 bases lay in between. The CDR3 has 13 amino acids. CDR3 sequence (DNA): TGTGCCAGCTCGGCGGGGGGCAATCAGCCCCAGCATTTT. It translates to CASSAGGNQPQHF.

The chain combines TRBV2 with TRBJ2-3; D might be TRBD1 or TRBD2, each matching 5 bases. From germline, CDR1 is SNHLY and CDR2 FYNNEI. The germline V and J ends were trimmed by 6 bases and 6 bases, with 13 bases remaining between them. CDR3 length: 13 amino acids. DNA for the CDR3: TGTGCCAGCAGGGGGACGGATGGGGATACGCAGTATTTT. The encoded protein is CASRGTDGDTQYF.

This clonotype was seen just once. The chain employs TRBV11-2 and TRBJ2-1; D is ambiguous. This CDR3 region has 14 residues. Deletions cut 1 base from V and 6 bases from J, with 10 bases between. CDR1 and CDR2 from the germline V gene are SGHAT and FQNNGV. The CDR3 nucleotides are TGTGCCAGCAGCTTAGTGGCCCTGCGCAATGAGCAGTTCTTC. Translation gives CASSLVALRNEQFF.

This CDR3 reads CASSVVDRGNTIYF. The CDR3 DNA reads as TGTGCCAGCAGCGTAGTGGACAGGGGAAACACCATATATTTT. J is TRBJ1-3 and V is TRBV9, with 7 bases matching TRBD1. The CDR3 covers 14 residues. The ends lost 0 bases at V and 4 bases at J; junction bases unmatched: 1. The V gene's germline CDR1 is SGDLS and CDR2 YYNGEE.

The chain carries TRBV3-1 and TRBJ2-1; 8 bases match TRBD2. CDR3 length equals 15 residues. Per the germline V gene, CDR1 is LGHDT and CDR2 is YNNKEL (reference sequence). J gave up 4 bases and V 4 bases, and 6 bases lay outside the gene matches. CDR3 in amino acids: CASSLPLAGYNEQFF. DNA of the CDR3: TGTGCCAGCAGCCTACCCCTAGCGGGTTACAATGAGCAGTTCTTC.

The rearrangement links TRBV9 to TRBJ1-2, with a possible D match to TRBD1 (6 bases). Deletions cut 3 bases from V and 0 bases from J, with 12 bases between. Per the germline V gene, CDR1 is SGDLS and CDR2 is YYNGEE. CDR3 length: 15 amino acids. The CDR3 loop is CASSEGGAANYGYTF. CDR3 nucleotides: TGTGCCAGCAGCGAGGGGGGGGCAGCTAACTATGGCTACACCTTC.

V and J are TRBV30 and TRBJ1-2; 10 positions match TRBD1. This CDR3 contains 15 residues. Germline assignment: CDR1 GTSNPN and CDR2 SVGIG (reference sequence). With V trimmed by 3 bases and J by 7 bases, 11 bases remained unmatched. CDR3 nucleotides: TGTGCCTGGAGGAAGCCGGGACAGGGGCTTGGTGGCTACACCTTC. This gives the protein CAWRKPGQGLGGYTF.

V usage is TRBV3-1 and J usage is TRBJ2-6, with D hard to call. Germline CDR1 LGHDT, CDR2 YNNKEL (reference sequence). The V gene lost 5 bases and the J gene lost 0 bases, with 8 bases spanning the gap. The CDR3 has 15 residues. Written as DNA, the CDR3 is TGTGCCAGCAGCTTTAGACGCTCTGGGGCCAACGTCCTGACTTTC. Encoded protein: CASSFRRSGANVLTF.

J is TRBJ2-1 and V is TRBV23-1; 15 bases line up with TRBD2. TRBV23-1 is flagged as an ORF with uncertain function. This CDR3 spans 20 amino acids. The trim removed 2 bases at V and 0 bases at J, leaving 8 bases unmatched. DNA of the CDR3: TGCGCCAGCAGTCAACCCGGACTAGCGGGGGGGACTAGCTCCTACAATGAGCAGTTCTTC. Amino acids: CASSQPGLAGGTSSYNEQFF.

V is TRBV9 and J is TRBJ1-2; TRBD1 matches at 9 bases. The trim removed 4 bases at V and 7 bases at J, leaving 5 bases unmatched. CDR1 is SGDLS, CDR2 YYNGEE, per germline. The CDR3 totals 13 residues. DNA for the CDR3: TGTGCCAGCAGCACCGGACAGGGGATTGGCTACACCTTC. This sequence encodes CASSTGQGIGYTF.

This rearrangement joins TRBV6-5 to TRBJ1-2; 9 nucleotides agree with TRBD1. This CDR3 contains 13 residues. CDR1 and CDR2 (germline): MNHEY, SVGAGI. The trim removed 6 bases at V and 8 bases at J, leaving 7 bases unmatched. The CDR3 region has the DNA TGTGCCAGCAGGCTACAGGGGGCGGAGGGCTACACCTTC. It encodes CASRLQGAEGYTF.

The chain links TRBV2 to TRBJ2-2, with 9 positions matching TRBD1. Germline CDR1 SNHLY, CDR2 FYNNEI. This CDR3 contains 14 residues. Trimming removed 7 bases from V and 1 base from J; junction bases left unmatched: 1. CDR3 sequence: CASKGQGNTGELFF. The CDR3, as DNA: TGTGCCAGCAAGGGACAGGGGAACACCGGGGAGCTGTTTTTT. The whole variable domain, filled in from reference TRBV2 and TRBJ2-2, reads EPEVTQTPSHQVTQMGQEVILRCVPISNHLYFYWYRQILGQKVEFLVSFYNNEISEKSEIFDDQFSVERPDGSNFTLKIRSTKLEDSAMYFCASKGQGNTGELFFGEGSRLTVL.

V usage is TRBV10-2 and J usage is TRBJ1-1, with a tentative D call TRBD1 (6 bases). The germline CDR1 and CDR2 sequences are WSHSY and SAAADI. The V and J ends lost 3 bases and 6 bases respectively, with 17 bases between them. The CDR3 consists of 15 residues. The CDR3 reads CASSDLGRGLAEAFF. The CDR3 coding sequence is TGCGCCAGCAGTGATTTAGGTAGGGGGTTGGCTGAAGCTTTCTTT.

The V gene is TRBV10-3, the J gene TRBJ1-2; 9 bases line up with TRBD1. The germline gives CDR1 ENHRY, CDR2 SYGVKD. V lost 5 bases, J lost 4 bases, and 5 bases stayed unmatched. This CDR3 is 14 amino acids long. CDR3 coding DNA: TGTGCCATCAGTCCACAGGGGGCTGCCTATGGCTACACCTTC. Translated: CAISPQGAAYGYTF.

The chain has TRBV20-1 and TRBJ2-2; perhaps TRBD1 as D (6 bases). CDR3 length: 15 residues. Germline lookup yields CDR1 DFQATT and CDR2 SNEGSKA (reference sequence). The V end lost 0 bases, the J end lost 5 bases, and 13 bases lay between the germline ends. The CDR3 is CSARDPRGWTGELFF. The CDR3 DNA sequence: TGCAGTGCTAGAGATCCCAGGGGTTGGACCGGGGAGCTGTTTTTT.

This chain links TRBV7-2 with TRBJ1-2; no firm D call. The CDR3 runs to 15 residues. CDR1 and CDR2 from the germline V gene are SGHTA and FQGNSA. V was shortened by 4 bases and J by 2 bases, with 14 bases between the two germline ends. The CDR3 region is CASSSYPIGNYGYTF. The CDR3 coding sequence is TGTGCCAGCAGCTCGTACCCAATTGGGAACTATGGCTACACCTTC.

The gene calls are TRBV7-9 and TRBJ1-6, with no clear D. V gave up 5 bases and J gave up 9 bases, with 14 bases separating them. The germline gives CDR1 SEHNR, CDR2 FQNEAQ (reference sequence). CDR3 length: 14 residues. DNA of the CDR3: TGTGCCAGCAGCATGGGTCGGCTCGGTTCACCCCTCCACTTT. Its protein product is CASSMGRLGSPLHF.

This chain uses TRBV4-3 with TRBJ1-6; TRBD1 agrees at 9 bases. Per the germline V gene, CDR1 is LGHNA and CDR2 is YSLEER. The ends lost 3 bases at V and 7 bases at J; junction bases unmatched: 1. The CDR3 extends over 14 amino acids. CDR3 region: CASSQTGGNSPLHF. The CDR3 DNA reads as TGCGCCAGCAGCCAGACAGGGGGAAATTCACCCCTCCACTTT.

CDR3 in amino acids: CASSPNRGGDTEAFF. The CDR3 region has the DNA TGCGCCAGCAGCCCAAACAGGGGAGGGGACACTGAAGCTTTCTTT. J is TRBJ1-1 and V is TRBV5-1, with 7 bases lining up with TRBD1. CDR3 length: 15 amino acids. Trimming at V came to 4 bases and at J to 3 bases, leaving 9 bases not matched to a gene. Germline-derived CDR1 and CDR2 are SGHRS and YFSETQ.

The genes are TRBV2 and TRBJ1-2; D gene unclear. Germline lookup yields CDR1 SNHLY and CDR2 FYNNEI. The germline V and J ends were trimmed by 5 bases and 3 bases, with 13 bases remaining between them. This CDR3 is 14 amino acids long. CDR3 bases: TGTGCCAGCAGTTTGACCGTTGGGGACTATGGCTACACCTTC. Its protein product is CASSLTVGDYGYTF.

The V and J genes are TRBV6-4 and TRBJ2-1, with 7 bases lining up with TRBD2. J gave up 4 bases and V 10 bases, and 10 bases lay outside the gene matches. Germline V lookup: CDR1 MRHNA, CDR2 SNTAGT. This CDR3 spans 14 amino acids. This CDR3 is CATFPSGSYNEQFF. CDR3 coding DNA: TGTGCCACCTTTCCTAGCGGTAGTTACAATGAGCAGTTCTTC.

For this clonotype: At one end the junction does not follow the germline gene, possibly because of a read error. The chain is built from TRBV6-6 and TRBJ2-7; 11 bases line up with TRBD1. Germline CDR1 and CDR2: MNHNY and SVGAGI (reference sequence). The CDR3 is 15 residues long. The CDR3 sequence: CAGSYSRTGGVEQYF. The CDR3 coding sequence is TGTGCCGGCAGTTACTCGAGGACAGGGGGCGTCGAGCAGTACTTC.

V and J are TRBV20-1 and TRBJ2-1, with TRBD1 identical over 7 bases. The CDR3 spans 15 residues. V gave up 1 base and J gave up 4 bases; unmatched junction bases: 7. Germline lookup yields CDR1 DFQATT and CDR2 SNEGSKA (reference sequence). CDR3 amino acids: CSARAGYRGYNEQFF. In DNA, the CDR3 is TGCAGTGCTAGAGCAGGTTACAGGGGTTACAATGAGCAGTTCTTC.

V usage is TRBV20-1 and J usage is TRBJ1-1, with D perhaps TRBD1 (6 bases). The CDR3 covers 13 residues. V was cut by 6 bases and J by 1 base, with 12 bases left in between. The germline V gene encodes CDR1 DFQATT and CDR2 SNEGSKA (reference sequence). In DNA, the CDR3 is TGCAGTGCCAACCCGACAGGGAACACTGAAGCTTTCTTT. Translated: CSANPTGNTEAFF.

The J gene is TRBJ2-7, the V gene TRBV28; no reliable D call. V dropped 8 bases and J dropped 0 bases, with 5 bases sitting between them. Per the germline V gene, CDR1 is MDHEN and CDR2 is SYDVKM. This CDR3 spans 11 amino acids. The CDR3 reads CASQSSYEQYF. The CDR3 region has the DNA TGTGCCAGCCAGAGCTCCTACGAGCAGTACTTC.

This chain uses TRBV11-2 with TRBJ2-5; the D gene is possibly TRBD1 (5 bases). This CDR3 is built from 13 residues. V lost 4 bases and J lost 1, with 7 bases in between. In germline, CDR1 is SGHAT, CDR2 FQNNGV. CDR3 amino acids: CASSYDSQETQYF. In nucleotides, the CDR3 is TGTGCCAGCAGCTATGACAGCCAAGAGACCCAGTACTTC.

The chain combines TRBV3-1 with TRBJ1-1; D gene uncertain. Germline V gene lookup returns CDR1 LGHDT and CDR2 YNNKEL (reference sequence). This CDR3 comprises 13 residues. Between the trimmed V and J ends, which lost 1 base and 11 bases, there was a span of 14 bases. This CDR3 reads CASSQVDRGEAFF. The CDR3 nucleotides read TGTGCCAGCAGCCAAGTTGATCGGGGAGAGGCTTTCTTT.

This clonotype came up once. The rearrangement uses TRBV28 and TRBJ2-7, with a tentative D call TRBD1 (6 bases). Germline CDR1 is MDHEN and CDR2 is SYDVKM. With 2 bases removed from V and 0 bases from J, the gap between germline ends came to 11 bases. The CDR3 is made up of 15 amino acids. CDR3 amino acids: CASSLLVTGSYEQYF. CDR3 DNA: TGTGCCAGCAGTTTACTAGTGACAGGCTCCTACGAGCAGTACTTC.

The chain carries TRBV20-1 and TRBJ2-3; a possible D gene is TRBD2 (6 bases). Germline V gives CDR1 DFQATT, CDR2 SNEGSKA (reference sequence). Trimming took 5 bases from V and 4 from J, leaving 16 bases between them. The CDR3 runs to 14 residues. CDR3 region: CSACRLDFPDTQYF. For the CDR3, the DNA is TGCAGTGCTTGCCGACTAGATTTTCCAGATACGCAGTATTTT.

The V and J genes are TRBV12-3 or TRBV12-4 and TRBJ1-2; tentative D call: TRBD1 (5 bases). Trimming took off 2 bases at V and 8 bases at J, with 9 bases between the two ends. This CDR3 comprises 12 residues. CDR3 nucleotides: TGTGCCAGCAGTTTAAACAGGCTCGGCTACACCTTC. This codes for CASSLNRLGYTF.

This clonotype is a singleton in its sample. J is TRBJ2-7 and V is TRBV6-6; perhaps D is TRBD1 or TRBD2 (6 bases each). Germline assignment: CDR1 MNHNY and CDR2 SVGAGI (reference sequence). Trimming shortened V by 2 bases and J by 6 bases, and 17 bases separated the two germline ends. CDR3 size: 15 residues. The CDR3 loop is CASSYPRGARREQYF. For the CDR3, the DNA is TGTGCCAGCAGTTACCCGAGGGGGGCCCGGCGCGAGCAGTACTTC.

This sequence joins TRBV2 and TRBJ2-7, with a weak D call TRBD1 (6 bases). Germline values: CDR1 SNHLY, CDR2 FYNNEI. V gave up 5 bases and J gave up 3 bases, with 11 bases separating them. The CDR3 extends over 13 amino acids. CDR3 coding DNA: TGTGCCAGCAGTCGACAGGTCCTCTACGAGCAGTACTTC. This codes for CASSRQVLYEQYF.